This T cell receptor beta chain was sequenced during a study of T cell responses to AZD1222 COVID-19 vaccine. Clones were sequenced by immunoSEQ multiplex PCR, and TCRdb holds only the in-frame ones, with some missing. The table records more than 110,000 clones, approximately 90% of them present only once. Germline-derived CDR1 and CDR2 are MGHRA and YSYEKL. The V end was cut by 1 base, the J end by 5 bases, with 12 bases between. CDR3 length equals 14 residues. The starting material was peripheral blood, obtained on day 0 of AZD1222 vaccination. V usage is TRBV4-1 and J usage is TRBJ2-7, with unresolved D. The TCR was taken from an adult in good health. In DNA, the CDR3 is TGCGCCAGCAGCCAAGGGTTGCTGAGAAACGAGCAGTACTTC. It encodes CASSQGLLRNEQYF.